This T cell receptor beta chain originates from a study of blood T cell repertoires in COVID-19. Whole-study context: Donors in the United States, Italy and Spain gave samples during acute or convalescent COVID-19. Sources were T cells, B-cell-depleted T cells, or PBMCs; the material itself was cDNA or gDNA.

As handled by the study authors: Amplified reference gene primers provided the basis for estimating nucleated cell counts. Generated by immunoSEQ multiplex PCR, the TCRdb table keeps only in-frame clones and is missing some. D and trimming were read from the DNA, whereas the V and J calls and clone size are those reported in that table. The table records some 70,000 clones, roughly 88% of them present only once. With 5 bases removed from V and 5 bases from J, the gap between germline ends came to 19 bases. Germline V CDR1 and CDR2: MDHEN, SYDVKM. The CDR3 consists of 15 residues. The TCR comes from a woman between 65 and 79 years old with acute or convalescent COVID-19. The chain joins TRBV28 to TRBJ2-7, with D maybe TRBD2 (5 bases). The sample was peripheral blood. Here the CDR3 DNA reads TGTGCCAGCAGTGCTCCTGGGAGTTTGTCCCACGAGCAGTACTTC. This gives the protein CASSAPGSLSHEQYF.